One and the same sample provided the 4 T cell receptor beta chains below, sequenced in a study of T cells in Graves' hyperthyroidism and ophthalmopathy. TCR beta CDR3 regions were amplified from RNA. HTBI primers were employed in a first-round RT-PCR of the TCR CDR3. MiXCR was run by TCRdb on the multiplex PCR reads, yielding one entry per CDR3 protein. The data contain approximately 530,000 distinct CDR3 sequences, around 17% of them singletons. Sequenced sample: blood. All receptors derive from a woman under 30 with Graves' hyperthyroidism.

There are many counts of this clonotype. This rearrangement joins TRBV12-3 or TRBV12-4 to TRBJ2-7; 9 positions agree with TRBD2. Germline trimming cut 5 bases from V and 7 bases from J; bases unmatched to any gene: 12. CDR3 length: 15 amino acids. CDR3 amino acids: CASSPLAGASWEQYF. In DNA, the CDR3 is TGTGCCAGCAGTCCCTTAGCGGGGGCCTCTTGGGAGCAGTACTTC.

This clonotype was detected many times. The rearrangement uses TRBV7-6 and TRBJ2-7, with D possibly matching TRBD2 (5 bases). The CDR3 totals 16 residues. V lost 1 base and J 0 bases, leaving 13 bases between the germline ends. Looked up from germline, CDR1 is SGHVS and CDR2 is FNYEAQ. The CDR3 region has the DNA TGTGCCAGCAGCTTAGGAGTTACGGGAAGCTCCTACGAGCAGTACTTC. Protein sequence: CASSLGVTGSSYEQYF.

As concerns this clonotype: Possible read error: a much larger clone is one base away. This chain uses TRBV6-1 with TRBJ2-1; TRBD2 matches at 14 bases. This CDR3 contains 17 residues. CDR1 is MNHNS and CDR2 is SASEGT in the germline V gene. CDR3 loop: CVSSERLAGGPYNEQFF. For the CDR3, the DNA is TGTGTCAGCAGTGAAAGACTAGCGGGAGGGCCATACAATGAGCAGTTCTTC.

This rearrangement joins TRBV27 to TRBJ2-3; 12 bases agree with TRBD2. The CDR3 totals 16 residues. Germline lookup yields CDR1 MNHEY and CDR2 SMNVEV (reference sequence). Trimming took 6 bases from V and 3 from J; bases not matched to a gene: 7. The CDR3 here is CASRRTSGMRTDTQYF. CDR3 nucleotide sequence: TGTGCCAGCAGAAGGACTAGCGGGATGAGGACAGATACGCAGTATTTT.